A selection of T cell receptor beta chains follows, all from one sample in a study of TIL therapy for anti-PD-1-resistant metastatic lung cancer. Repertoires were generated with immunoSEQ multiplex PCR, while TCRdb's copy carries only in-frame clones and drops some. The profile covers roughly 20,000 clones, with roughly four fifths appearing a single time and 2% to 2.5% taken by the ten largest. This specimen consisted of blood, obtained at baseline. The receptors were gathered from a person between 25 and 79 years old with non-small cell lung cancer. CDR3s include the opening cysteine and the closing phenylalanine or tryptophan. Each record gives: V gene, J gene, clone size, CDR3 protein. A clone size is listed for some rows: how often the clone was seen (once, few, many), or a class if it is expanded.

TRBV7-8,TRBJ2-5,-,CASSSYRVQETQYF
TRBV7-9,TRBJ2-1,-,CASSLPTEEQFF
TRBV11-3,TRBJ2-1,-,CASSLSVAGGPNEQFF
TRBV28,TRBJ1-4,-,CASSLTGGTNEKLFF
TRBV11-2,TRBJ2-7,-,CASSWGGTYEQYF
TRBV15,TRBJ2-6,once,CATSRDKGQLLFSGANVLTF
TRBV28,TRBJ1-1,-,CASSFVRMTEAFF
TRBV6-1,TRBJ2-2,few,CATTTGVVYPGELFF
TRBV9,TRBJ1-2,-,CASSVEDGRNYGYTF
TRBV11-2,TRBJ2-2,-,CASTLLANTGELFF
TRBV30,TRBJ2-1,few,CAWRNPSGGAWEQFF
TRBV7-3,TRBJ2-5,-,CASSPGLRETQYF
TRBV5-1,TRBJ1-1,few,CASSMWTGGNTEAFF
TRBV4-1,TRBJ2-7,few,CASSQDRTSFSYEQYF
TRBV15,TRBJ2-4,-,CATSVRDNKNIQYF
TRBV14,TRBJ1-3,-,CASSLLGGNTIYF
TRBV29-1,TRBJ1-2,few,CSVEGGGYGYTF
TRBV4-3,TRBJ2-2,-,CASSQGYVRSGELFF
TRBV18,TRBJ1-1,-,CASSLRDSNTEAFF
TRBV7-9,TRBJ1-1,-,CASSPRGGLNTEAFF
TRBV6-5,TRBJ1-1,few,CASMLRTRNTEAFF
TRBV7-2,TRBJ1-2,-,CASSSQGSVYGYTF